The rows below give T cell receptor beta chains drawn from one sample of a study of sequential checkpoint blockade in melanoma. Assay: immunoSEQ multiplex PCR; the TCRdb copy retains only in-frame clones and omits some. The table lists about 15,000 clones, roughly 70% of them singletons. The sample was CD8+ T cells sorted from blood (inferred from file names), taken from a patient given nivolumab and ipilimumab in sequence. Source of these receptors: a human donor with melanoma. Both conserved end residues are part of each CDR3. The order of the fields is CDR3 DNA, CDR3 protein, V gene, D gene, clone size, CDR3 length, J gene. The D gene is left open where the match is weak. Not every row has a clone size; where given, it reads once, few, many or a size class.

DNA: TGTGCCAGCAGCCTAGCGGGGGGAACCTACAATGAGCAGTTCTTC; CDR3: CASSLAGGTYNEQFF; V: TRBV7-3; D: TRBD2; size: .; length: 15; J: TRBJ2-1
DNA: TGCGCCAGCAGGCCTCCGGGACGCCCGGGGGGTGAGCAGTTCTTC; CDR3: CASRPPGRPGGEQFF; V: TRBV23-1; D: TRBD2; size: .; length: 15; J: TRBJ2-1
DNA: TGTGCCAGCAGCGTAGGGGCTAGCGCCTCCTACGAGCAGTACTTC; CDR3: CASSVGASASYEQYF; V: TRBV9; D: .; size: .; length: 15; J: TRBJ2-7
DNA: TGTGCCAGCAGCTTGGGCTCGGCAGGGGGACTGAACACTGAAGCTTTCTTT; CDR3: CASSLGSAGGLNTEAFF; V: TRBV4-2; D: TRBD1; size: .; length: 17; J: TRBJ1-1
DNA: TGTGCCAGCAGCGCCTCCGGGACAGGCTTCTACGAGCAGTACTTC; CDR3: CASSASGTGFYEQYF; V: TRBV9; D: TRBD1; size: .; length: 15; J: TRBJ2-7
DNA: TGTGCCAGCAGCTCCACGGGAGGGCGGTACAATGAGCAGTTCTTC; CDR3: CASSSTGGRYNEQFF; V: TRBV7-3; D: TRBD2; size: few; length: 15; J: TRBJ2-1
DNA: TGTGCCATCGGACAGGGGAATGGCTACACCTTC; CDR3: CAIGQGNGYTF; V: TRBV6-1; D: TRBD1; size: .; length: 11; J: TRBJ1-2
DNA: TGTGCCAGCAGCCCATGGACAGGGGTGAGCAATCAGCCCCAGCATTTT; CDR3: CASSPWTGVSNQPQHF; V: TRBV5-8; D: TRBD1; size: .; length: 16; J: TRBJ1-5
DNA: TGTGCCATCAGTGATCGACAGGGGGCTCCCAAAAACATTCAGTACTTC; CDR3: CAISDRQGAPKNIQYF; V: TRBV10-3; D: TRBD1; size: .; length: 16; J: TRBJ2-4
DNA: TGTGCCAGCCCGGGGAAGCAGCAAGAGACCCAGTACTTC; CDR3: CASPGKQQETQYF; V: TRBV2; D: .; size: few; length: 13; J: TRBJ2-5
DNA: TGTGCCAGCAGTTACGCAAAAGACTTCTACGAGCAGTACTTC; CDR3: CASSYAKDFYEQYF; V: TRBV6-5; D: .; size: .; length: 14; J: TRBJ2-7
DNA: TGTGCCAGCAGGCAGGGAGGAGAGACCCAGTACTTC; CDR3: CASRQGGETQYF; V: TRBV5-4; D: .; size: .; length: 12; J: TRBJ2-5
DNA: TGTGCCAGCAGCCCCGACAGGTGGAATCAGCCCCAGCATTTT; CDR3: CASSPDRWNQPQHF; V: TRBV7-9; D: .; size: .; length: 14; J: TRBJ1-5
DNA: TGTGCCAGCAGCCCACAGGGGTACTCCTACAATGAGCAGTTCTTC; CDR3: CASSPQGYSYNEQFF; V: TRBV4-2; D: TRBD1; size: .; length: 15; J: TRBJ2-1
DNA: TGTGCCAACCGGGACAGGGCCTACGAGCAGTACTTC; CDR3: CANRDRAYEQYF; V: TRBV21-1; D: .; size: once; length: 12; J: TRBJ2-7
DNA: TGTGCCAGTAGTATAGACAGCATGGGGCTGGACTATGGCTACACCTTC; CDR3: CASSIDSMGLDYGYTF; V: TRBV19; D: .; size: .; length: 16; J: TRBJ1-2
DNA: TGTGCCCGAACCGCGGGGAACTATGGCTACACCTTC; CDR3: CARTAGNYGYTF; V: TRBV5-8; D: .; size: .; length: 12; J: TRBJ1-2
DNA: TGCGCCAGCAGCTCCCGCGAGAGCTCCTACAATGAGCAGTTCTTC; CDR3: CASSSRESSYNEQFF; V: TRBV5-1; D: .; size: large; length: 15; J: TRBJ2-1
DNA: TGTGCCAGCAGCCTTCGGACTAGCGGGGATGAGCAGTTCTTC; CDR3: CASSLRTSGDEQFF; V: TRBV9; D: TRBD2; size: few; length: 14; J: TRBJ2-1
DNA: TGTGCCAGCAGCGTAGCAGGGGAGACTTATCAGCCCCAGCATTTT; CDR3: CASSVAGETYQPQHF; V: TRBV9; D: .; size: .; length: 15; J: TRBJ1-5
DNA: TGTGCCAGTAGTACAACTTATCCCCAGCAGTTCTTC; CDR3: CASSTTYPQQFF; V: TRBV19; D: .; size: .; length: 12; J: TRBJ2-1
DNA: TGTGCCAGTAGTATAGTGGCAAGGGGCGGGAGGGTTCTTCGGAGTACGCAGTATTTT; CDR3: CASSIVARGGRVLRSTQYF; V: TRBV19; D: TRBD2; size: .; length: 19; J: TRBJ2-3
DNA: TGTGCCAGCAGCGCCGGGACAGGGAGGGAAGCTTTCTTT; CDR3: CASSAGTGREAFF; V: TRBV9; D: TRBD1; size: .; length: 13; J: TRBJ1-1
DNA: TGTGCCAGCAGCCTGAGGTACACTGAAGCTTTCTTT; CDR3: CASSLRYTEAFF; V: TRBV11-1; D: .; size: once; length: 12; J: TRBJ1-1
DNA: TGTGCCAGCAGTGAAAGTAGGGGGCGAAGAGATAGGGGGAATGAGCAGTTCTTC; CDR3: CASSESRGRRDRGNEQFF; V: TRBV6-1; D: TRBD1; size: .; length: 18; J: TRBJ2-1
DNA: TGTGCCAGCAGCTTAGGCGGGGCGGGGAAGCAGTTCTTC; CDR3: CASSLGGAGKQFF; V: TRBV7-6; D: .; size: .; length: 13; J: TRBJ2-1
DNA: TGTGCTAGTGGTTTGGGGTGGACAGGGGAGAGCTACACCTTC; CDR3: CASGLGWTGESYTF; V: TRBV12-5; D: TRBD1; size: medium-sized; length: 14; J: TRBJ1-2
DNA: TGTGCCAGCAGCGTAACCGCGGGAGGACACGAGCAGTACTTC; CDR3: CASSVTAGGHEQYF; V: TRBV9; D: TRBD2; size: .; length: 14; J: TRBJ2-7
DNA: TGTGCCAGCAAACTCGCGGGAGCAATGTACAATGAGCAGTTCTTC; CDR3: CASKLAGAMYNEQFF; V: TRBV7-3; D: TRBD2; size: .; length: 15; J: TRBJ2-1
DNA: TGTGCCAGTAGTCCGGGGGGCGAGCAGTACTTC; CDR3: CASSPGGEQYF; V: TRBV19; D: TRBD2; size: .; length: 11; J: TRBJ2-7
DNA: TGTGCCAGCAGCTCGACTCCAGGGGGCAGCGAGCAGTACTTC; CDR3: CASSSTPGGSEQYF; V: TRBV7-6; D: TRBD1; size: .; length: 14; J: TRBJ2-7
DNA: TGTGCCAGCAGAGCCGGGACAGCTAACTATGGCTACACCTTC; CDR3: CASRAGTANYGYTF; V: TRBV27; D: TRBD1; size: few; length: 14; J: TRBJ1-2
DNA: TGCGCCAGCAGCCAGGGACAGGGGGGCCCCTACGAGCAGTACTTC; CDR3: CASSQGQGGPYEQYF; V: TRBV4-1; D: TRBD1; size: .; length: 15; J: TRBJ2-7
DNA: TGTGCCAGCAGCGCAAACCGGGACAGGGGGGATGATTATTATGGCTACCCCTTC; CDR3: CASSANRDRGDDYYGYPF; V: TRBV9; D: TRBD1; size: .; length: 18; J: TRBJ1-2
DNA: TGCGCCAGCAGCCAAGAGGGACTAGCCTACGAGCAGTACTTC; CDR3: CASSQEGLAYEQYF; V: TRBV4-1; D: TRBD2; size: .; length: 14; J: TRBJ2-7
DNA: TGTGCCAGCAGTTTGTCCCCTCTTTACAATGCCAAAAACATTCAGTACTTC; CDR3: CASSLSPLYNAKNIQYF; V: TRBV27; D: .; size: .; length: 17; J: TRBJ2-4
DNA: TGCGCCAGCAGCCAAGATAACGGCAGGGACGAGCAGTACTTC; CDR3: CASSQDNGRDEQYF; V: TRBV4-3; D: .; size: once; length: 14; J: TRBJ2-7
DNA: TGTGCCAGCAGTCTCGGGACAGGGGAGGGAAACACCATATATTTT; CDR3: CASSLGTGEGNTIYF; V: TRBV6-5; D: TRBD1; size: .; length: 15; J: TRBJ1-3
DNA: TGTGCCAGCAGCCCTGGGGACAGGGGACTAACTGAAGCTTTCTTT; CDR3: CASSPGDRGLTEAFF; V: TRBV7-9; D: TRBD1; size: .; length: 15; J: TRBJ1-1
DNA: TGCGCCAGCAGCTTGGAACCTGGACAGGGGCAGGCCGGGGAGCTGTTTTTT; CDR3: CASSLEPGQGQAGELFF; V: TRBV5-1; D: TRBD1; size: .; length: 17; J: TRBJ2-2
DNA: TGTGCCAGCAGTTTTGGTAGGGGAATGAACACTGAAGCTTTCTTT; CDR3: CASSFGRGMNTEAFF; V: TRBV27; D: .; size: .; length: 15; J: TRBJ1-1
DNA: TGTGCCAGCTCACGGCGCGGGAGGTCGAACACCGGGGAGCTGTTTTTT; CDR3: CASSRRGRSNTGELFF; V: TRBV18; D: TRBD2; size: .; length: 16; J: TRBJ2-2
DNA: TGTGCCAGCAGCCCCGAGGGGACTCCTGGCTACGAGCAGTACTTC; CDR3: CASSPEGTPGYEQYF; V: TRBV11-3; D: .; size: .; length: 15; J: TRBJ2-7
DNA: TGCGCCAGCAGCCTGAGACTAGCGGACTTCTACAATGAGCAGTTCTTC; CDR3: CASSLRLADFYNEQFF; V: TRBV4-1; D: TRBD2; size: few; length: 16; J: TRBJ2-1
DNA: TGCGCCAGCAGCCAAGAGACAAGTGGTGGCTACACCTTC; CDR3: CASSQETSGGYTF; V: TRBV4-3; D: .; size: few; length: 13; J: TRBJ1-2
DNA: TGTGCCAGCAGTTTATGGGGGGACAGGGCCAACTATGGCTACACCTTC; CDR3: CASSLWGDRANYGYTF; V: TRBV27; D: TRBD1; size: .; length: 16; J: TRBJ1-2
DNA: TGCGCCAGCAGCTTGGAATGGGGACAGCTCTCTGGAAACACCATATATTTT; CDR3: CASSLEWGQLSGNTIYF; V: TRBV5-1; D: TRBD1; size: .; length: 17; J: TRBJ1-3
DNA: TGTGCCAGCAGCTTAGGCGGGCAGGGCCCGCGAGGCTACACCTTC; CDR3: CASSLGGQGPRGYTF; V: TRBV13; D: .; size: .; length: 15; J: TRBJ1-2
DNA: TGTGCCAGCAGCTTCACAGGTCAGGGGGCCAAAAACATTCAGTACTTC; CDR3: CASSFTGQGAKNIQYF; V: TRBV7-9; D: .; size: .; length: 16; J: TRBJ2-4
DNA: TGCGCCAGCAGCCAACAGTCGACTAGCGGGTACCAAGAGACCCAGTACTTC; CDR3: CASSQQSTSGYQETQYF; V: TRBV4-3; D: TRBD2; size: .; length: 17; J: TRBJ2-5
DNA: TGTGCCAGCAGTTACGGGGAGGGTATCTACGAGCAGTACTTC; CDR3: CASSYGEGIYEQYF; V: TRBV6-6; D: TRBD2; size: .; length: 14; J: TRBJ2-7
DNA: TGCGCCAGCAGCCAAACAGGAAACACTGAAGCTTTCTTT; CDR3: CASSQTGNTEAFF; V: TRBV4-3; D: .; size: .; length: 13; J: TRBJ1-1
DNA: TGTGCCAGCAGTTACGGACAGGGGGCCTACGAGCAGTACTTC; CDR3: CASSYGQGAYEQYF; V: TRBV6-6; D: TRBD1; size: medium-sized; length: 14; J: TRBJ2-7
DNA: TGTGCCAGCAGCTTCCACTTGACAGGGACAGGTGGCGGGGAGCTGTTTTTT; CDR3: CASSFHLTGTGGGELFF; V: TRBV7-9; D: TRBD1; size: .; length: 17; J: TRBJ2-2
DNA: TGTGCCAGCAGCGTAGGAGTCTCTTTAACCTACGAGCAGTACTTC; CDR3: CASSVGVSLTYEQYF; V: TRBV9; D: .; size: few; length: 15; J: TRBJ2-7
DNA: TGTGCCAGCAGCTTCGGGACTTTCTACACAGATACGCAGTATTTT; CDR3: CASSFGTFYTDTQYF; V: TRBV7-9; D: .; size: .; length: 15; J: TRBJ2-3
DNA: TGTGCCAGCAGCCTCCTAGCGGGGCGTTCCTACGAGCAGTACTTC; CDR3: CASSLLAGRSYEQYF; V: TRBV9; D: TRBD2; size: .; length: 15; J: TRBJ2-7